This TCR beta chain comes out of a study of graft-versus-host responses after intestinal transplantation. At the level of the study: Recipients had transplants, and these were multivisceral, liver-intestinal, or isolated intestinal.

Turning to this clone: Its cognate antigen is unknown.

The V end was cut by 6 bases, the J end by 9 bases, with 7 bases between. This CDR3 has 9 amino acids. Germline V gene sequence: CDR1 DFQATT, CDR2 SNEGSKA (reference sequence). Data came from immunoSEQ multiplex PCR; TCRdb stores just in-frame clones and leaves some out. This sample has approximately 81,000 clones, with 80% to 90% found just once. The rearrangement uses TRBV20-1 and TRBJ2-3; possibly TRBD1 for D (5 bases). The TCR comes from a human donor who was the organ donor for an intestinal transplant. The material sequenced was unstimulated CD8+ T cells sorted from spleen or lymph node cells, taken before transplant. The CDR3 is CSAGVTQYF. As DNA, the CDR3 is TGCAGTGCAGGGGTCACGCAGTATTTT.